These 17 T cell receptor beta chains originate from one sample sequenced in a study of regulatory T cells in long-lasting Graves disease (dated by TCRdb to the early 2020s). The time point label, as the study defines it: persistent/refractory GD, antithyroid drugs over 5 years with positive TRAb. For both TCR sequencing and RNA sequencing, RNA was extracted from PBMCs in TRIzol. The method was multiplex PCR. The sample was run on an Illumina HiSeq 4000. To build TCR beta libraries, CDR3 regions were amplified by Arm-PCR using iRepertoire HTBI primers. TCRdb applied fastp at Q25 and MiXCR to the public reads, then kept only in-frame beta chains. Entries that share a CDR3 protein sequence are merged under the most common genes and DNA. In all, the sample holds about 470,000 distinct CDR3 sequences, and less than 25% of those were seen once. 7% to 10% of the sample comes from the top ten. The material sequenced was peripheral blood mononuclear cells (PBMCs), taken when the disease was refractory, from a patient treated with antithyroid drugs. These receptors were collected from a female donor with Graves disease.

This clonotype was counted ten times or more. The chain links TRBV28 to TRBJ2-7; D is uncertain. Trimming left V 3 bases short and J 6 bases short, with 12 bases between. Germline V CDR1 and CDR2: MDHEN, SYDVKM. The CDR3 length is 13 residues. CDR3 region: CASSFPDTGEQYF. The CDR3 DNA reads TGTGCCAGCAGTTTCCCGGATACGGGCGAGCAGTACTTC.

The CDR3 region is CASSLAGQGAQETQYF. CDR3 bases: TGTGCCAGCAGCTTAGCGGGACAGGGGGCCCAAGAGACCCAGTACTTC. The V gene is TRBV7-9, the J gene TRBJ2-5, with 12 bases identical to TRBD1. Trimming took 0 bases from V and 1 from J; bases not matched to a gene: 0. CDR3 size: 16 residues. CDR1 and CDR2 (germline): SEHNR, FQNEAQ (reference sequence). Using reference TRBV7-9 and TRBJ2-5 for the parts outside the CDR3, the full variable domain is DTGVSQNPRHKITKRGQNVTFRCDPISEHNRLYWYRQTLGQGPEFLTYFQNEAQLEKSRLLSDRFSAERPKGSFSTLEIQRTEQGDSAMYLCASSLAGQGAQETQYFGPGTRLLVL.

This clonotype was counted ten times or more. This chain connects TRBV6-2 or TRBV6-3 to TRBJ2-2, with D maybe TRBD1 (5 bases). The CDR3 has 16 amino acids. Germline CDR1 and CDR2: MNHEY and SVGEGT. Trimming removed 4 bases from V and 2 bases from J, with 14 bases in between. In DNA form, the CDR3 reads TGTGCCAGCAGTTTAGACAGCTGGATAAACACCGGGGAGCTGTTTTTT. The encoded protein is CASSLDSWINTGELFF.

This clonotype was counted only a few times. The V gene is TRBV20-1, the J gene TRBJ2-4, with 13 bases that match TRBD2. CDR1 and CDR2 from the germline V gene are DFQATT and SNEGSKA (reference sequence). Losses at the gene ends were 4 bases for V and 8 bases for J; bases not matched to a gene: 14. This CDR3 has 17 residues. The DNA of the CDR3 is TGCAGTGCTAACGGGGGCGGGACTAGCGGGGTGATGGACATTCAGTACTTC. Encoded protein: CSANGGGTSGVMDIQYF.

This chain connects TRBV11-3 to TRBJ2-5, with unresolved D. The J call is uncertain, as TRBJ2-1 better fits the DNA end. The CDR3 spans 12 residues. From germline, CDR1 is SGHNT and CDR2 YENEEA. The CDR3 reads CASSSSYVEQFF. CDR3 bases: TGTGCCAGCAGCTCCTCCTACGTTGAGCAGTTCTTC.

Of note for this clonotype: One junction end does not reproduce the germline sequence, and a read error may be involved. The gene calls are TRBV7-9 and TRBJ2-7, with D possibly called TRBD1 or TRBD2 (5 bases each). From germline, CDR1 is SEHNR and CDR2 FQNEAQ (reference sequence). The CDR3 loop spans 14 amino acids. CDR3 sequence: CASSPRDGSHEQYF. CDR3 nucleotide sequence: TGTGCCAGCAGCCCCCGGGACGGCTCCCACGAGCAGTACTTC.

This clonotype has at least ten counts. This rearrangement joins TRBV6-1 to TRBJ2-7; 11 nucleotides agree with TRBD2. J was trimmed by 7 bases and V by 7 bases; bases with no gene match: 12. Germline lookup yields CDR1 MNHNS and CDR2 SASEGT. This CDR3 comprises 15 residues. The CDR3 bases are TGTGCCAGCAAAAATGGGCTAGCGGGAGGAGGAGAGCAGTACTTC. Protein product: CASKNGLAGGGEQYF.

The V and J genes are TRBV29-1 and TRBJ1-5; D not certain. Trimming stripped 3 bases from V and 4 bases from J, with 10 bases between. The CDR3 totals 13 residues. Germline V lookup: CDR1 SQVTM, CDR2 ANQGSEA. For the CDR3, the DNA is TGCAGCGTTGATCTGGGGATAAATCAGCCCCAGCATTTT. Translated, it gives CSVDLGINQPQHF.

The chain uses TRBV28 and TRBJ1-1, with D maybe TRBD1 (6 bases). This CDR3 has 15 residues. The V gene's germline CDR1 is MDHEN and CDR2 SYDVKM. V gave up 5 bases and J gave up 7 bases, with 20 bases separating them. CDR3 sequence: CASSIQGRGLSEAFF. The CDR3, as DNA: TGTGCCAGCAGTATACAGGGTCGGGGCCTAAGTGAAGCTTTCTTT.

At least ten counts were recorded for this clonotype. V usage is TRBV2 and J usage is TRBJ1-4; 9 positions agree with TRBD1. CDR3 length equals 15 residues. J lost 7 bases, V lost 6 bases, and 9 bases had no gene match. Germline loops: CDR1 SNHLY, CDR2 FYNNEI. CDR3 loop: CASSPTGQGGEKLFF. CDR3 nucleotide sequence: TGTGCCAGCAGCCCAACGGGACAGGGTGGTGAAAAACTGTTTTTT.

The J gene is TRBJ1-4, the V gene TRBV7-9, with D unclear. Trimming stripped 4 bases from V and 5 bases from J, with 14 bases between. The CDR3 loop spans 15 amino acids. Looked up from germline, CDR1 is SEHNR and CDR2 is FQNEAQ (reference sequence). This chain's CDR3 is CASSSDGTANEKLFF. CDR3 sequence (DNA): TGTGCCAGCAGCTCCGACGGAACCGCCAATGAAAAACTGTTTTTT. Based on the CDR3 plus reference TRBV7-9 and TRBJ1-4, the full variable domain is DTGVSQNPRHKITKRGQNVTFRCDPISEHNRLYWYRQTLGQGPEFLTYFQNEAQLEKSRLLSDRFSAERPKGSFSTLEIQRTEQGDSAMYLCASSSDGTANEKLFFGSGTQLSVL.

There are a few counts of this clonotype. This chain joins TRBV6-1 and TRBJ1-5, with 9 bases lining up with TRBD1. CDR3 length: 15 amino acids. Germline-derived CDR1 and CDR2 are MNHNS and SASEGT. The J segment lost 3 bases and the V segment lost 3 bases, leaving 3 bases of the junction unmatched. The CDR3 DNA reads as TGTGCCAGCAGTGAGGGGACAGGGCTCAATCAGCCCCAGCATTTT. Translation: CASSEGTGLNQPQHF.

This clonotype was detected a few times. The chain combines TRBV9 with TRBJ2-7, with 9 bases aligning to TRBD1. Trimming took 2 bases from V and 4 from J; bases not matched to a gene: 7. The length of the CDR3 is 15 residues. Germline V gene data show CDR1 as SGDLS and CDR2 as YYNGEE. CDR3 bases: TGTGCCAGCAGCGTCGGGACAGGGATGAAGTACGAGCAGTACTTC. It specifies CASSVGTGMKYEQYF.

This clonotype was counted between two and nine times. V usage is TRBV20-1 and J usage is TRBJ2-7; D not resolved. The CDR3 loop spans 13 amino acids. CDR1 is DFQATT and CDR2 is SNEGSKA in the germline V gene (reference sequence). Trimming pared 7 bases from V and 2 bases from J, leaving 15 bases between. The CDR3 protein is CSGRGARTYEQYF. In nucleotides, the CDR3 is TGCAGTGGAAGAGGTGCGCGAACCTACGAGCAGTACTTC.

V and J are TRBV7-8 and TRBJ1-4; TRBD1 might be the D (6 bases). Germline V gene sequence: CDR1 SGHVS, CDR2 FQNEAQ. Deletions cut 2 bases from V and 5 bases from J, with 12 bases between. There are 15 residues in the CDR3. The CDR3 nucleotides read TGTGCCAGCAGCTTAACGGACAGCAGCAATGAAAAACTGTTTTTT. Protein sequence: CASSLTDSSNEKLFF.

The gene calls are TRBV7-2 and TRBJ2-3; D possibly corresponds to TRBD1 (5 bases). V gave up 5 bases and J gave up 9 bases, with 15 bases separating them. CDR1 SGHTA and CDR2 FQGNSA come from the germline V gene. This CDR3 comprises 13 residues. The CDR3 bases are TGTGCCAGCAGCCCCAAGGGTAGGGGCACGCAGTATTTT. This codes for CASSPKGRGTQYF.

The V and J genes are TRBV20-1 and TRBJ1-2; D remains unclear. CDR1 DFQATT and CDR2 SNEGSKA come from the germline V gene (reference sequence). This CDR3 spans 11 amino acids. Deletions cut 2 bases from V and 5 bases from J, with 6 bases between. CDR3 residues: CSARKEYGYTF. The CDR3 DNA follows: TGCAGTGCTAGAAAAGAATATGGCTACACCTTC.